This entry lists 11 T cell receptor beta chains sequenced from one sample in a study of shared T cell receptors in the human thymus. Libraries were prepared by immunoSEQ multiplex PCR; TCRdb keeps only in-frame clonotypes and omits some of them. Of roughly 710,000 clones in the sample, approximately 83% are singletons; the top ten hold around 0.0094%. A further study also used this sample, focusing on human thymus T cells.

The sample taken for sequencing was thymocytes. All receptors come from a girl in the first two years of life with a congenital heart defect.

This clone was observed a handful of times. The DNA for the CDR3 is TGCAGCGTTCGGGGACAGGAGAACACCGGGGAGCTGTTTTTT. Translated: CSVRGQENTGELFF. The gene calls are TRBV29-1 and TRBJ2-2, with 8 bases fitting TRBD1. After removal of 5 bases from V and 1 base from J, the junction contained 3 bases not matched to a gene. CDR3 length: 14 residues. CDR1 SQVTM and CDR2 ANQGSEA come from the germline V gene.

The CDR3 loop reads CSAAGGLAESLGTDTQYF. CDR3 DNA: TGCAGCGCGGCGGGGGGGCTAGCGGAAAGTCTTGGAACAGATACGCAGTATTTT. The chain recombines TRBV29-1 with TRBJ2-3; the match to TRBD2 covers 9 bases. CDR1 is SQVTM, CDR2 ANQGSEA, per germline. The V segment lost 7 bases and the J segment 3 bases; nucleotides outside the gene matches: 20. The CDR3 is made up of 18 amino acids.

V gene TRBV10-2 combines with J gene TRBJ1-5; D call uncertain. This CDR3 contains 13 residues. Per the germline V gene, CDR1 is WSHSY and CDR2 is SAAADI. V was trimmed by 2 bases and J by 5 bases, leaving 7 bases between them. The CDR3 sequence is CASSEEGDQPQHF. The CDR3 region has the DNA TGCGCCAGCAGTGAGGAGGGTGATCAGCCCCAGCATTTT.

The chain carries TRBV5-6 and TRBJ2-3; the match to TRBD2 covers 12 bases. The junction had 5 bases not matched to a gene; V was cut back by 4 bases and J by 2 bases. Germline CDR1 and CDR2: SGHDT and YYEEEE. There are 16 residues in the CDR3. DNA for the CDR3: TGTGCCAGCAGCACGCGACTAGCGGGGGACACAGATACGCAGTATTTT. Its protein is CASSTRLAGDTDTQYF.

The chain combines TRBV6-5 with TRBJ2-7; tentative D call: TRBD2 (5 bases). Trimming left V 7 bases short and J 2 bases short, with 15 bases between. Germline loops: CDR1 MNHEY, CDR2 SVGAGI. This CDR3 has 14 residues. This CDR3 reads CASMRVAGTYEQYF. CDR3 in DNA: TGTGCCAGCATGAGGGTTGCAGGTACCTACGAGCAGTACTTC.

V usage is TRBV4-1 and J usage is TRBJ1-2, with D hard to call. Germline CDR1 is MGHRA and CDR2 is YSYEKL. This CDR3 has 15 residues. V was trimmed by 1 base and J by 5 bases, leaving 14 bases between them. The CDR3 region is CASSQVSQAWYGYTF. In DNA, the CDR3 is TGCGCCAGCAGCCAAGTCTCCCAGGCGTGGTATGGCTACACCTTC.

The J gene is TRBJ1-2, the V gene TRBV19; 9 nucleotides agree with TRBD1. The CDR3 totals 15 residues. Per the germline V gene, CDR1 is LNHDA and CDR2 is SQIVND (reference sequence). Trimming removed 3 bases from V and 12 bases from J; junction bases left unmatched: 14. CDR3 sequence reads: CASSIHVDRGISNTF. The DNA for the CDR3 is TGTGCCAGTAGTATCCACGTCGACAGGGGGATCAGCAACACCTTC.

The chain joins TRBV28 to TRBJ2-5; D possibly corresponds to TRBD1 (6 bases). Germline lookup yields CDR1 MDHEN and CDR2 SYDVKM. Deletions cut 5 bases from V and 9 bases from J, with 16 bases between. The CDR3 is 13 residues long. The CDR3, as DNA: TGTGCCAGCAGTCTAGACACAGGGTCGGCCCAGTACTTC. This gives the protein CASSLDTGSAQYF.

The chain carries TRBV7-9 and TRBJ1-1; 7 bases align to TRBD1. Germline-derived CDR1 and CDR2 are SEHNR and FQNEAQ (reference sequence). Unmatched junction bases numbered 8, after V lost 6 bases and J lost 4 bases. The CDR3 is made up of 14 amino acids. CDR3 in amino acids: CASRRRQGRTEAFF. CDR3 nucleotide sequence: TGTGCCAGCAGGCGTAGACAGGGACGCACTGAAGCTTTCTTT.

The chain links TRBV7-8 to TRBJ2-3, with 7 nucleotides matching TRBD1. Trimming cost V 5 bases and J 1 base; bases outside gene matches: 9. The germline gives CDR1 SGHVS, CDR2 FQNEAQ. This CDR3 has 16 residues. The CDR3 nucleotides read TGTGCCAGCAGCCCGTCCCGGGGACAGCGCACAGATACGCAGTATTTT. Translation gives CASSPSRGQRTDTQYF.

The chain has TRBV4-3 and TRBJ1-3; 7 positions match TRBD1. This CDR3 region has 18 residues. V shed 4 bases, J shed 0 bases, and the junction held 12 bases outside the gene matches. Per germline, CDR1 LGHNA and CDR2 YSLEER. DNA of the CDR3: TGCGCCAGCAGCCCAGCACACAGGGGCCTAAGCTCTGGAAACACCATATATTTT. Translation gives CASSPAHRGLSSGNTIYF.